This TCR beta chain emerged from a study of blood T cell repertoires in COVID-19. Study details: Sources were T cells, B-cell-depleted T cells, or PBMCs; the material itself was cDNA or gDNA.

The authors' processing: Reference gene primer amplification gave estimated nucleated cell counts. Some clones are missing from TCRdb's copy, which holds only in-frame ones; the method was immunoSEQ multiplex PCR. V, J and clone size were drawn from that table, and D and trimming were deduced from the DNA. Of hundreds of thousands of clones listed, about 82% are singletons. The CDR3 sequence is 15 residues long. CDR1 is SNHLY, CDR2 FYNNEI, per germline. With V trimmed by 6 bases and J by 4 bases, 7 bases remained unmatched. The clonotype originates from a woman of 80 years or more with acute or convalescent COVID-19. Sequenced input: peripheral blood. The chain combines TRBV2 with TRBJ2-1; 9 bases are a match to TRBD1. The CDR3 DNA follows: TGTGCCAGCAGAGGGAGGGGACAGGGATACAATGAGCAGTTCTTC. Encoded protein: CASRGRGQGYNEQFF.